The TCR beta chain described here comes from a study of circulating tumor DNA in untreated peripheral T-cell lymphoma (dated by TCRdb to the early 2020s). Points on this clone: Its antigen is not yet known. No quality values exist for individual bases; no much larger clone is one base distant.

Receptors were amplified or captured by the immunoSEQ multiplex PCR assay. TCRdb took over this immuneACCESS table, retaining in-frame rearrangements with V and J assigned. Such tables are incomplete; in checked studies, under half of the missing clones stem from an unresolved V gene, and the remainder is unexplained. This sample is represented by around 2,000 clones; over 55% of them were singletons. The ten largest account for 55% to 60% of the sample. From the cysteine through the phenylalanine, the CDR3 covers 15 amino acids. The kept DNA is CDR3 alone, 45 bases in frame from the first base. CDR1 is given as LNHDA and CDR2 as SQIVND, both from the germline V gene (reference sequence). The V and J ends are trimmed by 1 base and 4 bases, leaving 8 bases between them. To find tumor-specific TCR clonotypes, researchers sequenced baseline tumor tissue that had been collected prior to treatment. The study used next-generation sequencing of T-cell receptor sequences to monitor peripheral T-cell lymphoma patients receiving frontline treatment on a trial.

The paper as a whole reports these results and caveats: Tumor-specific clonotypes were identified in around 80% of patients, with identification achieved from about nine tenths of baseline tissues and approximately 67% of baseline serum samples.

Recombination connected TRBV19 to TRBJ2-6, with an unclear D gene assignment. This clonotype originated in a human donor with peripheral T-cell lymphoma. Sequenced sample: tumor tissue. The CDR3: CASSIGVLGANVLTF. The DNA reads TGTGCCAGTAGTATAGGGGTGCTCGGGGCCAACGTCCTGACTTTC.